Each of the 10 T cell receptor beta chains below was sequenced from the same sample in a study of cytomegalovirus exposure and HLA in healthy donors. Primers included in the PCR were 60 Vbeta and 13 Jbeta primers. Here immunoSEQ multiplex PCR was the method, and the copy in TCRdb shows in-frame clones only, minus some. The sample yields more than 60,000 clones, around 84% seen once. The sample was PBMCs. The receptor set was obtained from a woman in her forties in good health and CMV-seropositive.

The chain combines TRBV28 with TRBJ2-2; D unresolved. Between the trimmed V and J ends, which lost 2 bases and 9 bases, there was a span of 10 bases. The CDR3 is made up of 13 amino acids. The V gene's germline CDR1 is MDHEN and CDR2 SYDVKM. CDR3 region: CASSLVAARELFF. The CDR3 DNA sequence: TGTGCCAGCAGTTTAGTAGCTGCCCGGGAGCTGTTTTTT.

In DNA form, the CDR3 reads TGCGCCAGCAGTGATGGGCCGCGAGTAGCTTTCTTT. Translation gives CASSDGPRVAFF. The gene calls are TRBV10-2 and TRBJ1-1; D is uncertain. The CDR3 has 12 residues. Trimming pared 3 bases from V and 10 bases from J, leaving 12 bases between. Germline V lookup: CDR1 WSHSY, CDR2 SAAADI.

This chain joins TRBV20-1 and TRBJ2-7; the D gene is possibly TRBD2 (5 bases). The CDR3 has 11 amino acids. Germline assignment: CDR1 DFQATT and CDR2 SNEGSKA (reference sequence). V lost 3 bases to trimming and J lost 5 bases, with 8 bases between them. In nucleotides, the CDR3 is TGCAGTGCTAGGGCCGGGGACGAGCAGTACTTC. Protein sequence: CSARAGDEQYF.

This clone came up a few times. The chain is built from TRBV29-1 and TRBJ1-1; D remains unclear. Trimming cost V 4 bases and J 4 bases, with 7 bases left between them. Germline-derived CDR1 and CDR2 are SQVTM and ANQGSEA. The CDR3 has 11 residues. The CDR3 DNA is TGCAGCGTTGTCGACATCACTGAAGCTTTCTTT. Amino acids: CSVVDITEAFF.

In this sample, this clone turned up once. The chain recombines TRBV6-5 with TRBJ1-2, with D possibly matching TRBD1 (5 bases). Per germline, CDR1 MNHEY and CDR2 SVGAGI. The CDR3 is 13 amino acids. Trimming took 3 bases from V and 5 from J, leaving 10 bases between them. Here the CDR3 DNA reads TGTGCCAGCAGTTATGACAGCATTTATGGCTACACCTTC. The encoded protein is CASSYDSIYGYTF.

The gene calls are TRBV7-2 and TRBJ2-5, with 8 nucleotides matching TRBD2. Trimming cost V 0 bases and J 13 bases; bases outside gene matches: 7. The CDR3 sequence is 13 residues long. The germline V gene encodes CDR1 SGHTA and CDR2 FQGNSA. The CDR3 protein is CASSLAGSGGSYF. The DNA of the CDR3 is TGTGCCAGCAGCTTAGCGGGGAGCGGGGGTTCGTACTTC.

There are a few counts of this clone. The chain couples TRBV6-5 to TRBJ2-7, with 10 bases lining up with TRBD1. CDR3 size: 13 residues. Germline V CDR1 and CDR2: MNHEY, SVGAGI. Germline trimming cut 6 bases from V and 9 bases from J; bases unmatched to any gene: 8. Written as DNA, the CDR3 is TGTGCCAGCAGGGAGGGACAGGGGATCGGGCAGTACTTC. Amino acids: CASREGQGIGQYF.

The chain is built from TRBV4-2 and TRBJ1-6, with TRBD1 identical over 8 bases. Germline V gives CDR1 LGHNA, CDR2 YNFKEQ. The CDR3 sequence is 18 residues long. V lost 2 bases and J lost 5; bases outside the gene matches: 11. The CDR3 DNA reads TGTGCCAGCAGCCAAAAGTCGACAGGGGTAAGGGATAATTCACCCCTCCACTTT. It codes for CASSQKSTGVRDNSPLHF.

The chain combines TRBV6-1 with TRBJ2-2, with TRBD1 as a possible D gene (5 bases). V was cut by 6 bases and J by 8 bases, with 19 bases left in between. The CDR3 is 15 residues long. Germline V CDR1 and CDR2: MNHNS, SASEGT. The CDR3 nucleotides are TGTGCCAGCAGGGTAGGGGCAGACGGTCAGGGGGAGCTGTTTTTT. Its protein is CASRVGADGQGELFF.

The chain carries TRBV19 and TRBJ2-7; tentative D call: TRBD2 (5 bases). This CDR3 contains 13 residues. Germline assignment: CDR1 LNHDA and CDR2 SQIVND (reference sequence). The germline V and J ends were trimmed by 7 bases and 0 bases, with 10 bases remaining between them. The CDR3 DNA reads TGTGCCAGTAACGGCGGGCCCTCCTACGAGCAGTACTTC. Translation: CASNGGPSYEQYF.